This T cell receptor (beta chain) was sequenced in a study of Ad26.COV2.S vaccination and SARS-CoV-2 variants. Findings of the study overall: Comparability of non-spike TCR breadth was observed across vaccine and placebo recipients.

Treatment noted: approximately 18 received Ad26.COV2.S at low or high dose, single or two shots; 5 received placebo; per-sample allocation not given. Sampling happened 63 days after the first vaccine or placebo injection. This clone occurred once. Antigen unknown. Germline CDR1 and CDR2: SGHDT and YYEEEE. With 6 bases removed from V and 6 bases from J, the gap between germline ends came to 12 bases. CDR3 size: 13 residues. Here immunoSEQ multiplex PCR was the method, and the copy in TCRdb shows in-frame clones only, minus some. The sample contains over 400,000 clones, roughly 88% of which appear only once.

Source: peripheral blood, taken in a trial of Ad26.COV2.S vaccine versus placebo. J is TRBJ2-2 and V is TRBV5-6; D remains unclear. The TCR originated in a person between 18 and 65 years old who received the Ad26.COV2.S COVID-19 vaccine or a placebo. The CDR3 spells CASTLLGPGELFF. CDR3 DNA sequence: TGTGCCAGCACCCTGTTGGGTCCCGGGGAGCTGTTTTTT.